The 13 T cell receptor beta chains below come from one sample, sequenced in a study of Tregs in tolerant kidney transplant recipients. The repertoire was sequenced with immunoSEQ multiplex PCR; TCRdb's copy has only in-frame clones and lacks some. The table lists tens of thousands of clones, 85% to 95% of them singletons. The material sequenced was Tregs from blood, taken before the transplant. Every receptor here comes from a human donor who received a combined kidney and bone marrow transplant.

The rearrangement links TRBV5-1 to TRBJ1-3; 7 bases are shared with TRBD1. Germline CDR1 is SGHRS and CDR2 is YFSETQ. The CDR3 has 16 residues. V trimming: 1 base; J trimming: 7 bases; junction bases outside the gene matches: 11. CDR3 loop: CASSLLDRPSGNTIYF. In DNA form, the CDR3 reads TGCGCCAGCAGCTTGCTGGACAGGCCCAGCGGGAACACCATATATTTT.

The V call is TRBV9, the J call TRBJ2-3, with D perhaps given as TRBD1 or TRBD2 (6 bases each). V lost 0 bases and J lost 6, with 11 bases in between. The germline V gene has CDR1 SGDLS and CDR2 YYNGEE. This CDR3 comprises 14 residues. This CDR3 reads CASSVGGAGDTQYF. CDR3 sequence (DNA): TGTGCCAGCAGCGTAGGGGGGGCTGGCGATACGCAGTATTTT. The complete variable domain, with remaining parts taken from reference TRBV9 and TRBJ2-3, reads DSGVTQTPKHLITATGQRVTLRCSPRSGDLSVYWYQQSLDQGLQFLIQYYNGEERAKGNILERFSAQQFPDLHSELNLSSLELGDSALYFCASSVGGAGDTQYFGPGTRLTVL.

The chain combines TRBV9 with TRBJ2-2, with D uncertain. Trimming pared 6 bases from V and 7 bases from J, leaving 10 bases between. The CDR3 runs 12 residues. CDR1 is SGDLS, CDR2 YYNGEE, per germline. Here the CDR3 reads CASTAGGGELFF. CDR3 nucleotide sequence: TGTGCCAGCACCGCAGGCGGCGGGGAGCTGTTTTTT.

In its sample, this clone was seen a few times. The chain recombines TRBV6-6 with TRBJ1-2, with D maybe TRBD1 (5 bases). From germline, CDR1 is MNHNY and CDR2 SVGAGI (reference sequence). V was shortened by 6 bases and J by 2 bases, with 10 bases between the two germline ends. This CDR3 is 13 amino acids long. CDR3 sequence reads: CASRWDGNYGYTF. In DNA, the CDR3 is TGTGCCAGCAGGTGGGACGGCAACTATGGCTACACCTTC.

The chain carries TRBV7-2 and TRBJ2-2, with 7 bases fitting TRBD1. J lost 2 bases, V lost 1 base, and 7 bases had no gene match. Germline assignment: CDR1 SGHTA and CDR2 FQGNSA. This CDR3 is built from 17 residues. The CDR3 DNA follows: TGTGCCAGCAGCTTAGTGGGGACAGCCACAAACACCGGGGAGCTGTTTTTT. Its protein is CASSLVGTATNTGELFF.

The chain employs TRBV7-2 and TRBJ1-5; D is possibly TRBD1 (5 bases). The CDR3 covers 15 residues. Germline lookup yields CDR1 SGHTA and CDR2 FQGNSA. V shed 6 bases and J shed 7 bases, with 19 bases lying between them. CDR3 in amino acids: CASRATLGDGQPQHF. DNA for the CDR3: TGTGCCAGCAGAGCTACTTTGGGGGACGGACAGCCCCAGCATTTT.

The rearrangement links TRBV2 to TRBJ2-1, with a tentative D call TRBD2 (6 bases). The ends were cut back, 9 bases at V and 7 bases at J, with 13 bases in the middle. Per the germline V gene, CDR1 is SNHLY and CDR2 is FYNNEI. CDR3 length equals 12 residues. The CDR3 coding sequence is TGTGCCAGGTCGAGCGGGTTTAATGAGCAGTTCTTC. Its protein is CARSSGFNEQFF.

CDR3: CASSLDLQASFTEAFF. The CDR3 bases are TGTGCCAGCAGCTTAGATCTCCAGGCGAGCTTCACTGAAGCTTTCTTT. V usage is TRBV7-6 and J usage is TRBJ1-1; D is uncertain. Germline V gene lookup returns CDR1 SGHVS and CDR2 FNYEAQ. Deletions cut 1 base from V and 4 bases from J, with 16 bases between. The CDR3 has 16 residues.

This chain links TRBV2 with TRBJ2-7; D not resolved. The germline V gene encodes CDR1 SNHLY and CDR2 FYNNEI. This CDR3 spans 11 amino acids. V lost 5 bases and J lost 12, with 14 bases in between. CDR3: CASSLQVNLYF. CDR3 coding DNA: TGTGCCAGCAGTCTCCAGGTAAATCTGTACTTC.

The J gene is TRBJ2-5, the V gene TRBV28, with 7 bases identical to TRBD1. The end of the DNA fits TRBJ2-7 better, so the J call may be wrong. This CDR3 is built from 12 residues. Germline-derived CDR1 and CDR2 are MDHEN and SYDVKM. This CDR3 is CASKGQFYEQYF. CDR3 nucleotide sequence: TGTGCCAGCAAGGGACAGTTTTACGAGCAGTACTTC.

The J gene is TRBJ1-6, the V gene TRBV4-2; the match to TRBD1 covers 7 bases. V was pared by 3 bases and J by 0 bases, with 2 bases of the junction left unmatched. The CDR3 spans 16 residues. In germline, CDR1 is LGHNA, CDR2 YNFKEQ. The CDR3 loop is CASSQDRSSYNSPLHF. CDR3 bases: TGTGCCAGCAGCCAGGACAGGAGCTCCTATAATTCACCCCTCCACTTT.

CDR3 residues: CASTQGSYEQYF. The CDR3 DNA sequence: TGTGCCAGCACCCAAGGATCCTACGAGCAGTACTTC. This chain connects TRBV28 to TRBJ2-7; no reliable D call. The CDR3 is 12 residues long. Germline CDR1 MDHEN, CDR2 SYDVKM. Trimming removed 7 bases from V and 1 base from J, with 8 bases in between.

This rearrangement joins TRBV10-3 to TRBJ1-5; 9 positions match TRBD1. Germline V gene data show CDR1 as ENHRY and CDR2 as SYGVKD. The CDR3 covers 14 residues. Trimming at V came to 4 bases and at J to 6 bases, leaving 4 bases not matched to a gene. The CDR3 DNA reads TGTGCCATCAGTGCCGGGACAGGGAGTCAGCCCCAGCATTTT. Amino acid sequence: CAISAGTGSQPQHF.